This is a list of T cell receptor beta chains from one sample in a study of CD8 T cells in Susac syndrome. In TCRdb, the immunoSEQ multiplex PCR reads were re-called with MiXCR into one record per CDR3 protein. This table has approximately 260,000 distinct CDR3 sequences, about 95% appearing once. The sequenced sample consisted of CD4+ T cells from PBMCs. The receptors come from a human donor with Susac syndrome. Both conserved end residues are part of each CDR3. A D gene is named only where the DNA matches it firmly. A row's size may be missing; if present it is once, few, many or a size class.

TRBJ2-1 | TRBD2 | - | TRBV3-1 | TGTGCCAGCAGCCCATGGGGGCTAGCGGGAGGCCTGAGCTCCTACAATGAGCAGTTCTTC | CASSPWGLAGGLSSYNEQFF
TRBJ2-7 | TRBD2 | - | TRBV29-1 | TGCAGCGCCACTCCGATAACCGGGACTAGCGGTTCCTACGAGCAGTACTTC | CSATPITGTSGSYEQYF
TRBJ2-7 | - | - | TRBV24-1 | TGTGCCACCAGTGATCTTAGCTACGAGCAGTACTTC | CATSDLSYEQYF
TRBJ2-7 | TRBD2 | - | TRBV30 | TGTGCCTGGAGCTTAGGACTAGCGGGAGGCAACGAGCAGTACTTC | CAWSLGLAGGNEQYF
TRBJ2-1 | - | - | TRBV20-1 | TGCAGTGCTAGAGATTTATATGTTAAGCTGGTGGGAAGATACAATGAGCAGTTCTTC | CSARDLYVKLVGRYNEQFF
TRBJ1-4 | - | - | TRBV4-1 | TGCGCCAGCAGCCAAGGCAGGGGTACTAATGAAAAACTGTTTTTT | CASSQGRGTNEKLFF
TRBJ1-1 | - | once | TRBV29-1 | TGCAGCGTTGAAAGTCTTAAACCGGAAGCTTTCTTT | CSVESLKPEAFF
TRBJ1-2 | - | - | TRBV20-1 | TGCAGTGCTAGTCCCTCTGGGGACTATGGCTACACCTTC | CSASPSGDYGYTF
TRBJ2-5 | - | - | TRBV27 | TGTGCCAGCAATTCCAGGCCCCAGTACTTC | CASNSRPQYF
TRBJ1-1 | TRBD1 | - | TRBV19 | TGTGCCAGTAGCGCGACAGGGATGAACACTGAAGCTTTCTTT | CASSATGMNTEAFF
TRBJ2-6 | - | - | TRBV29-1 | TGCAGCGTTGGCGTCGGATACTCTGGGGCCAACGTCCTGACTTTC | CSVGVGYSGANVLTF
TRBJ1-5 | - | - | TRBV9 | TGTGCCAGCAACGTTGGGGGACAGCCCCAGCATTTT | CASNVGGQPQHF
TRBJ1-1 | - | - | TRBV20-1 | TGCAGTGCTGGGGGAGGCCGAACTGAAGCTTTCTTT | CSAGGGRTEAFF
TRBJ1-1 | - | - | TRBV29-1 | TGCAGCATCTGTACTAGCGGTTACACTGAAGCTTTCTTT | CSICTSGYTEAFF
TRBJ2-4 | TRBD1 | - | TRBV29-1 | TGCAGCGTCCTCACGACAGGGGGTAGAAACATTCAGTACTTC | CSVLTTGGRNIQYF
TRBJ2-7 | TRBD2 | - | TRBV7-8 | TGTGCCAGCAGCCAGAAGACTCTAGCGGGGGGAGCACCCTACGAGCAGTACTTC | CASSQKTLAGGAPYEQYF
TRBJ2-1 | TRBD2 | - | TRBV5-4 | TGTGCCAGCAGCTTGGGAGTTGCGGGAGCTTACAATGAGCAGTTCTTC | CASSLGVAGAYNEQFF
TRBJ2-2 | - | - | TRBV7-2 | TGTGCCAGCAGACATAGCGGAAAGAACCTGGCCGGGGAGCTGTTTTTT | CASRHSGKNLAGELFF
TRBJ2-7 | TRBD1 | - | TRBV3-1 | TGTGCCAGCAGCCAATTAGGGGGCGCTTCCTACGAGCAGTACTTC | CASSQLGGASYEQYF
TRBJ1-4 | - | - | TRBV12-3/TRBV12-4 | TGTGCCAGCAGTCCCCTCGGTTTTAATGAAAAACTGTTTTTT | CASSPLGFNEKLFF
TRBJ1-2 | TRBD1 | - | TRBV28 | TGTGCCAGCAGCGCGGGACAGGGGGCGGGTGGCTACACCTTC | CASSAGQGAGGYTF
TRBJ2-1 | - | - | TRBV7-3 | TGTGCCAGCAGCCCCCCGCGGAGTAACAATGAGCAGTTCTTC | CASSPPRSNNEQFF
TRBJ2-3 | - | - | TRBV15 | TGTGCCACCAGCAGAGACCCCCTCGCAGATACGCAGTATTTT | CATSRDPLADTQYF
TRBJ2-3 | - | - | TRBV30 | TGTGCCTGGAGTGGAGGGGCAGGGGTGGCCCCAGATACGCAGTATTTT | CAWSGGAGVAPDTQYF
TRBJ1-4 | - | - | TRBV7-9 | TGTGCCGGCCAGGGAAATGAAAAACTGTTTTTT | CAGQGNEKLFF
TRBJ1-2 | - | - | TRBV20-1 | TGCAGTGTTCCCGAAGGCTATGGCTACACCTTC | CSVPEGYGYTF
TRBJ2-2 | - | - | TRBV10-3 | TGTGCCATTCGGATTGTCAACACCGGGGAGCTGTTTTTT | CAIRIVNTGELFF
TRBJ1-2 | TRBD1 | - | TRBV5-1 | TGCGCCAGCAGCGCCCTTCCGGGACAGGGCGTGCATGGCTACACCTTC | CASSALPGQGVHGYTF
TRBJ2-7 | - | - | TRBV24-1 | TGTGCCACCAGTGACCCGCAACAGGGAGTTCCCTACGAGCAGTACTTC | CATSDPQQGVPYEQYF
TRBJ2-7 | TRBD1 | once | TRBV18 | TGTGCCAGCTCACCGGACAGGGGACACGAGCAGTACTTC | CASSPDRGHEQYF
TRBJ1-1 | - | - | TRBV3-1 | TGTGCCAGCCGAAAGCTACAGGGTCTGAACACTGAAGCTTTCTTT | CASRKLQGLNTEAFF
TRBJ1-1 | - | - | TRBV7-9 | TGTGCCAGCAGCGCTAGGACGGCCCAAGCTTTCTTT | CASSARTAQAFF
TRBJ2-5 | TRBD2 | - | TRBV7-3 | TGTGCCAGCAGTTCCAGAACTAGCGGCCAAGAGACCCAGTACTTC | CASSSRTSGQETQYF
TRBJ1-5 | - | - | TRBV30 | TGTGCCTGGAGTCCCCGGCAGCGACAGCCCCAGCATTTT | CAWSPRQRQPQHF
TRBJ1-1 | - | - | TRBV5-1 | TGCGCCAGCAGCAGCTCAGGGGTGCCGAACACTGAAGCTTTCTTT | CASSSSGVPNTEAFF
TRBJ2-3 | TRBD2 | - | TRBV7-9 | TGTGCCAGCAGCTTAGCGGAGAATAGCGGGAACACAGATACGCAGTATTTT | CASSLAENSGNTDTQYF
TRBJ2-1 | - | - | TRBV4-1 | TGCGCCAGCAGCCAAGAAAGGGGTCAAAGGAACAATGAGCAGTTCTTC | CASSQERGQRNNEQFF
TRBJ2-7 | - | - | TRBV29-1 | TGCAGCGTGATTTCGGACTGGTCCTCTTCCTACGAGCAGTACTTC | CSVISDWSSSYEQYF
TRBJ2-7 | TRBD1 | - | TRBV5-4 | TGTGCCAGCAGCTTCCCGGGACAGCCCCACGAGCAGTACTTC | CASSFPGQPHEQYF
TRBJ2-1 | - | once | TRBV11-2 | TGTGCCAGCAGCTCCCTCCATGGCGACAATGAGCAGTTCTTC | CASSSLHGDNEQFF
TRBJ1-1 | TRBD1 | - | TRBV20-1 | TGCAGTGCGCTGGGACAGGGGGCCTCAAGCACTGAAGCTTTCTTT | CSALGQGASSTEAFF
TRBJ2-1 | - | - | TRBV20-1 | TGCAGTGCCCGCACCTTAGTAGTCCCCTACAATGAGCAGTTCTTC | CSARTLVVPYNEQFF
TRBJ1-5 | - | - | TRBV24-1 | TGTGCCACCAGTGATGTGGGGGGCCGCAATCAGCCCCAGCATTTT | CATSDVGGRNQPQHF
TRBJ2-7 | TRBD2 | - | TRBV9 | TGTGCCAGCAGCTTGGCGGGAGAGACCTACGAGCAGTACTTC | CASSLAGETYEQYF
TRBJ2-4 | TRBD2 | - | TRBV30 | TGTGCCTGGAGTGCCCCCAGAGCGGGAGGGAACATTCAGTACTTC | CAWSAPRAGGNIQYF
TRBJ1-1 | - | - | TRBV10-3 | TGTGCCACCAGCGCCCCAACGGGAGGGCGCTCTGAAGCTTTCTTT | CATSAPTGGRSEAFF
TRBJ1-1 | TRBD1 | - | TRBV4-1 | TGCGCCAGCAGCCAAGCTGTTCAGGGGGCTACTGAAGCTTTCTTT | CASSQAVQGATEAFF